Following are 3 T cell receptor beta chains from one sample sequenced in a study of T cell responses to AZD1222 COVID-19 vaccine. Sequencing used immunoSEQ multiplex PCR; TCRdb keeps in-frame clones, though not all of them. The data contain 150,000 to 200,000 clones, approximately 92% of them seen just once; the ten biggest clones take up 2.6%. Sequenced here: peripheral blood, sampled on day 0 of AZD1222 vaccination. The receptors were gathered from an adult in good health.

The chain couples TRBV10-3 to TRBJ1-1, with 8 bases that match TRBD1. The germline V gene encodes CDR1 ENHRY and CDR2 SYGVKD. The J segment lost 2 bases and the V segment lost 9 bases, leaving 5 bases of the junction unmatched. The CDR3 length is 13 residues. Written as DNA, the CDR3 is TGTGCCATGACAGGGGAACTAAACACTGAAGCTTTCTTT. This gives the protein CAMTGELNTEAFF.

The gene calls are TRBV6-4 and TRBJ2-7, with TRBD2 matching 9 bases. V was clipped by 8 bases and J by 0 bases; unmatched bases: 17. This CDR3 has 18 amino acids. Germline V lookup: CDR1 MRHNA, CDR2 SNTAGT. For the CDR3, the DNA is TGTGCCAGCCCATCGGTAATCCTAGCGGGATCGGACTCCTACGAGCAGTACTTC. Amino acid sequence: CASPSVILAGSDSYEQYF.

The chain combines TRBV5-1 with TRBJ1-2; tentatively, D is TRBD1 (5 bases). The CDR3 spans 15 residues. Trimming stripped 2 bases from V and 0 bases from J, with 11 bases between. Per germline, CDR1 SGHRS and CDR2 YFSETQ. The CDR3 sequence is CASSLTGGTNYGYTF. In DNA, the CDR3 is TGCGCCAGCAGCTTAACAGGAGGTACTAACTATGGCTACACCTTC.